This passage covers 15 T cell receptor beta chains from one sample sequenced in a study of T cell repertoires in ileal Crohn's disease. The table came from immunoSEQ multiplex PCR; TCRdb's copy has only in-frame clones and leaves some out. The table includes approximately 12,000 clones, around 80% detected once. Sequenced: ileal tissue. These receptors came from an adult with Crohn's disease.

The genes are TRBV7-6 and TRBJ2-2, with D unclear. CDR3 length equals 14 residues. Trimming took off 5 bases at V and 2 bases at J, with 9 bases between the two ends. Germline CDR1 and CDR2: SGHVS and FNYEAQ. This CDR3 reads CASSLQLNTGELFF. CDR3 DNA sequence: TGTGCCAGCAGCCTACAGTTAAACACCGGGGAGCTGTTTTTT.

The chain recombines TRBV4-2 with TRBJ1-3; 7 nucleotides line up with TRBD1. The germline V gene has CDR1 LGHNA and CDR2 YNFKEQ. The CDR3 covers 20 residues. V dropped 4 bases and J dropped 0; count of bases not matched to a gene: 18. In DNA, the CDR3 is TGTGCCAGCAGCCTGAGATCGGAAGGGGGACAGCGAGTCTCTGGAAACACCATATATTTT. Translated: CASSLRSEGGQRVSGNTIYF.

V gene TRBV2 combines with J gene TRBJ1-2, with D possibly being TRBD1 (6 bases). Germline CDR1 reads SNHLY; CDR2 reads FYNNEI. The CDR3 length is 16 residues. The V end was cut by 0 bases, the J end by 5 bases, with 16 bases between. The CDR3 sequence: CASSEAGGGRGYGYTF. DNA for the CDR3: TGTGCCAGCAGTGAAGCCGGCGGGGGGCGAGGTTATGGCTACACCTTC. Full variable domain (missing parts from reference TRBV2 and TRBJ1-2): EPEVTQTPSHQVTQMGQEVILRCVPISNHLYFYWYRQILGQKVEFLVSFYNNEISEKSEIFDDQFSVERPDGSNFTLKIRSTKLEDSAMYFCASSEAGGGRGYGYTFGSGTRLTVV.

This clone showed up just a few times. The J gene is TRBJ2-7, the V gene TRBV6-5; TRBD2 might be the D (7 bases). V was trimmed by 6 bases and J by 5 bases, leaving 14 bases between them. Germline V gene data show CDR1 as MNHEY and CDR2 as SVGAGI. There are 13 residues in the CDR3. CDR3 loop: CASSRGGSNEQYF. In nucleotides, the CDR3 is TGTGCCAGCAGCAGGGGAGGGTCCAACGAGCAGTACTTC.

This clone turned up a few times. The chain couples TRBV5-1 to TRBJ2-1; D gene uncertain. CDR1 is SGHRS and CDR2 is YFSETQ in the germline V gene. V was pared by 0 bases and J by 0 bases, with 7 bases between. The length of the CDR3 is 15 residues. The CDR3, as DNA: TGCGCCAGCAGCTTGGACACGTACTCCTACAATGAGCAGTTCTTC. It specifies CASSLDTYSYNEQFF.

The chain is built from TRBV25-1 and TRBJ2-5; D may be TRBD1 (6 bases). Germline CDR1 is MGHDK and CDR2 is SYGVNS. This CDR3 is built from 15 residues. Between the trimmed V and J ends, which lost 3 bases and 1 base, there was a span of 12 bases. The CDR3: CASSEGATLQETQYF. The CDR3 nucleotides read TGTGCCAGCAGTGAGGGGGCGACCCTCCAAGAGACCCAGTACTTC.

V gene TRBV5-5 combines with J gene TRBJ2-7; D uncertain. V gave up 3 bases and J gave up 1 base, with 8 bases separating them. CDR1 is SGHKS, CDR2 YYEKEE, per germline (reference sequence). This CDR3 is 13 amino acids long. Here the CDR3 DNA reads TGTGCCAGCAGCTCGACATTGTCCTACGAGCAGTACTTC. Encoded protein: CASSSTLSYEQYF. Drawing the rest from reference TRBV5-5 and TRBJ2-7, the complete variable domain is DAGVTQSPTHLIKTRGQQVTLRCSPISGHKSVSWYQQVLGQGPQFIFQYYEKEERGRGNFPDRFSARQFPNYSSELNVNALLLGDSALYLCASSSTLSYEQYFGPGTRLTVT.

The chain uses TRBV6-1 and TRBJ1-5; 8 bases are a match to TRBD1. V was clipped by 6 bases and J by 6 bases; unmatched bases: 7. Germline loops: CDR1 MNHNS, CDR2 SASEGT. This CDR3 has 14 residues. In DNA, the CDR3 is TGTGCCAGCAGGACCACAGGGGGGACTCAGCCCCAGCATTTT. Translation: CASRTTGGTQPQHF.

The chain joins TRBV28 to TRBJ1-2; D is unresolved. The CDR3 is 14 residues long. The V end lost 7 bases, the J end lost 9 bases, and 21 bases lay between the germline ends. Germline V gene sequence: CDR1 MDHEN, CDR2 SYDVKM. This CDR3 reads CASTPSTKGASYTF. The CDR3 DNA sequence: TGTGCCAGCACCCCCTCAACAAAGGGAGCAAGCTACACCTTC.

The genes are TRBV9 and TRBJ1-2; TRBD1 aligns across 8 bases. CDR3 length: 14 residues. The germline V gene has CDR1 SGDLS and CDR2 YYNGEE. The V segment lost 4 bases and the J segment 4 bases; nucleotides outside the gene matches: 6. CDR3 sequence (DNA): TGTGCCAGCAGCCCCCAAGGACAGGGCTATGGCTACACCTTC. It translates to CASSPQGQGYGYTF. Full variable domain (rest looked up from reference TRBV9 and TRBJ1-2): DSGVTQTPKHLITATGQRVTLRCSPRSGDLSVYWYQQSLDQGLQFLIQYYNGEERAKGNILERFSAQQFPDLHSELNLSSLELGDSALYFCASSPQGQGYGYTFGSGTRLTVV.

The genes are TRBV28 and TRBJ1-5; 7 positions match TRBD1. The junction had 11 bases not matched to a gene; V was cut back by 5 bases and J by 4 bases. The V gene's germline CDR1 is MDHEN and CDR2 SYDVKM. CDR3 length: 16 amino acids. The CDR3 here is CASSGKPGQINQPQHF. Written as DNA, the CDR3 is TGTGCCAGCAGTGGGAAACCGGGACAGATTAATCAGCCCCAGCATTTT.

The V and J genes are TRBV11-3 and TRBJ1-1, with TRBD1 as a possible D gene (6 bases). The CDR3 is made up of 14 amino acids. CDR1 and CDR2 (germline): SGHNT, YENEEA. Trimming cost V 5 bases and J 5 bases, with 15 bases left between them. The CDR3, as DNA: TGTGCCAGCAGCCGTACAGGGAGTCGGACTGAAGCTTTCTTT. The encoded protein is CASSRTGSRTEAFF.

V gene TRBV25-1 combines with J gene TRBJ2-7; TRBD2 matches 8 bases. V was pared by 2 bases and J by 0 bases, with 12 bases of the junction left unmatched. Germline CDR1 reads MGHDK; CDR2 reads SYGVNS. The CDR3 is 18 amino acids. The CDR3 region is CASSETRGGGGYSYEQYF. CDR3 sequence (DNA): TGTGCCAGCAGTGAAACCCGGGGCGGCGGGGGGTACTCCTACGAGCAGTACTTC.

Of note for this clone: Mismatch with germline at one junction end may stem from a read error. The J gene is TRBJ2-7, the V gene TRBV7-7; 12 positions agree with TRBD1. Germline values: CDR1 SSHAT, CDR2 FNYEAQ (reference sequence). The CDR3 loop spans 15 amino acids. The CDR3 DNA reads as TGTGCTAGCAGCGTGGGACAGGGGGCCACCTACGAGCAGTACTTC. Its translation is CASSVGQGATYEQYF.

The sample holds one count of this clone. The V and J genes are TRBV2 and TRBJ2-6, with D possibly matching TRBD2 (5 bases). Germline CDR1 reads SNHLY; CDR2 reads FYNNEI. V lost 4 bases to trimming and J lost 3 bases, with 13 bases between them. The CDR3 sequence is 16 residues long. CDR3 sequence: CASSGTGVRGANVLTF. CDR3 nucleotides: TGTGCCAGCAGTGGGACCGGGGTCCGTGGGGCCAACGTCCTGACTTTC.